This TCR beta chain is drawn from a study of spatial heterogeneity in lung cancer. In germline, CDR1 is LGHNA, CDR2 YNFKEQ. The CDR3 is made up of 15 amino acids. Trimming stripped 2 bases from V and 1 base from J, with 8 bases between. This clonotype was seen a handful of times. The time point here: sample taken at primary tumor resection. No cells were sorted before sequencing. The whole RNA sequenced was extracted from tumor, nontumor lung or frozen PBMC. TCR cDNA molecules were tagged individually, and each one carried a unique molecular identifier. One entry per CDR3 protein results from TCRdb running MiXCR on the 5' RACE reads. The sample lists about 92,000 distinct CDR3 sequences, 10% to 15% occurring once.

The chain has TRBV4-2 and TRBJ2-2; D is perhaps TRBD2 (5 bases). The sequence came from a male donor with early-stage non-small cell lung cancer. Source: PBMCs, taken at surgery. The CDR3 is CASSQSAGNTGELFF. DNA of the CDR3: TGTGCCAGCAGCCAATCCGCGGGGAACACCGGGGAGCTGTTTTTT.